This TCR beta chain was sequenced for a study of T cells in Graves' hyperthyroidism and ophthalmopathy. Germline V gene lookup returns CDR1 SGHRS and CDR2 YFSETQ. The length of the CDR3 is 13 residues. Trimming removed 4 bases from V and 2 bases from J, with 9 bases in between. Using RNA transcripts as the source, TCR beta CDR3 regions were amplified. The primer set for the first-round RT-PCR of the TCR CDR3 was HTBI. A single record per CDR3 protein comes from TCRdb applying MiXCR to the multiplex PCR reads. The sample contains hundreds of thousands of distinct CDR3 sequences, about a sixth of which appear only once. This clonotype was found many times.

This chain joins TRBV5-1 and TRBJ1-2, with unresolved D. Sequenced sample: blood. The clonotype originates from a woman aged 18 to 35 with Graves' hyperthyroidism. In DNA, the CDR3 is TGCGCCAGCAGCCTGGCGCAGAACTATGGCTACACCTTC. This sequence encodes CASSLAQNYGYTF.